These 30 T cell receptor beta chains were all obtained from the same sample, sequenced in a study of cytomegalovirus exposure and HLA in healthy donors. PCR primers comprised 60 Vbeta and 13 Jbeta primers. The table came from immunoSEQ multiplex PCR; TCRdb's copy has only in-frame clones and leaves some out. The sample has roughly 160,000 clones, roughly 75% seen once. Sequencing input: PBMCs. The receptor set was obtained from a woman aged 35 to 49 in good health and CMV-seropositive.

J is TRBJ1-2 and V is TRBV14, with D unclear. The CDR3 runs 14 residues. Per the germline V gene, CDR1 is SGHDN and CDR2 is FVKESK. The V gene lost 0 bases and the J gene lost 2 bases, with 7 bases spanning the gap. The CDR3 loop reads CASSQDHGNYGYTF. DNA of the CDR3: TGTGCCAGCAGCCAAGATCACGGGAACTATGGCTACACCTTC.

V usage is TRBV9 and J usage is TRBJ1-1; 8 bases map to TRBD1. Germline CDR1 reads SGDLS; CDR2 reads YYNGEE. With V trimmed by 3 bases and J by 3 bases, 10 bases remained unmatched. This CDR3 is built from 16 residues. This chain's CDR3 is CASSAPTDREDTEAFF. CDR3 sequence (DNA): TGTGCCAGCAGCGCACCGACGGACAGGGAGGACACTGAAGCTTTCTTT.

The V and J genes are TRBV9 and TRBJ2-7; 13 positions match TRBD2. V shed 3 bases, J shed 3 bases, and the junction held 3 bases outside the gene matches. This CDR3 has 15 amino acids. Germline loops: CDR1 SGDLS, CDR2 YYNGEE. CDR3: CASSDGTSGIYEQYF. The CDR3 bases are TGTGCCAGCAGCGACGGGACTAGCGGGATCTACGAGCAGTACTTC.

This clone was seen just once. The gene calls are TRBV21-1 and TRBJ2-1; the D call of TRBD2 is as the table states it, not checked on the DNA. TRBV21-1 has pseudogene status. This CDR3 comprises 15 residues. The CDR3 DNA follows: TGTGCCAGCAGCCCTTCCCCGGGCTCCTACAATGAGCAGTTCTTC. Translation: CASSPSPGSYNEQFF.

The V gene is TRBV7-6, the J gene TRBJ1-1, with TRBD1 matching over 8 bases. The CDR3 covers 15 residues. Germline CDR1 reads SGHVS; CDR2 reads FNYEAQ. Losses at the gene ends were 5 bases for V and 1 base for J; bases not matched to a gene: 6. The CDR3 DNA sequence: TGTGCCAGCAGCAACGACAGGGGTTCGAACACTGAAGCTTTCTTT. Translating gives CASSNDRGSNTEAFF.

V and J are TRBV7-9 and TRBJ1-4; D unresolved. The CDR3 is 15 amino acids. Germline-derived CDR1 and CDR2 are SEHNR and FQNEAQ (reference sequence). The V and J ends lost 6 bases and 0 bases respectively, with 11 bases between them. The CDR3 bases are TGTGCCAGCAGTGGCGCTCGGGCAACTAATGAAAAACTGTTTTTT. Encoded protein: CASSGARATNEKLFF.

The J gene is TRBJ2-2, the V gene TRBV10-1; D call uncertain. V lost 4 bases and J lost 7, with 7 bases in between. Germline loops: CDR1 WNHNN, CDR2 SYGVQD (reference sequence). CDR3 length: 12 amino acids. CDR3 DNA: TGCGCCAGCAGTGGTAGTCTCGGGGAGCTGTTTTTT. Translated, it gives CASSGSLGELFF.

The V and J genes are TRBV28 and TRBJ2-7, with 10 bases matching TRBD2. The ends lost 5 bases at V and 7 bases at J; junction bases unmatched: 8. In germline, CDR1 is MDHEN, CDR2 SYDVKM. This CDR3 comprises 14 residues. In DNA form, the CDR3 reads TGTGCCAGCAGTACAGCGGGAGGGGCGTATGAGCAGTACTTC. The encoded protein is CASSTAGGAYEQYF.

The V call is TRBV27, the J call TRBJ2-7; 7 bases fit TRBD2. Germline assignment: CDR1 MNHEY and CDR2 SMNVEV (reference sequence). The CDR3 spans 14 residues. Unmatched junction bases numbered 5, after V lost 3 bases and J lost 3 bases. In DNA, the CDR3 is TGTGCCAGCAGTTTTTGGGGGAGGGGCTACGAGCAGTACTTC. It yields the protein CASSFWGRGYEQYF.

J is TRBJ1-1 and V is TRBV6-1, with TRBD1 matching 9 bases. The CDR3 runs 13 residues. V shed 2 bases, J shed 6 bases, and the junction held 1 base outside the gene matches. The germline V gene has CDR1 MNHNS and CDR2 SASEGT. CDR3 loop: CASSENRGPEAFF. The CDR3 nucleotides are TGTGCCAGCAGTGAAAACAGGGGGCCTGAAGCTTTCTTT.

This clone occurred a few times. The rearrangement uses TRBV10-3 and TRBJ2-5; the D is unclear. Germline V CDR1 and CDR2: ENHRY, SYGVKD. The CDR3 consists of 14 residues. The germline V and J ends were trimmed by 0 bases and 2 bases, with 7 bases remaining between them. DNA of the CDR3: TGTGCCATCAGTGAGTCTGGCGGTCAAGAGACCCAGTACTTC. Translated: CAISESGGQETQYF.

The chain links TRBV7-2 to TRBJ2-3, with D perhaps TRBD1 (6 bases). CDR3 size: 13 residues. The germline CDR1 and CDR2 sequences are SGHTA and FQGNSA. V was pared by 5 bases and J by 11 bases, with 17 bases between. DNA for the CDR3: TGTGCCAGCAGCCCGTCGGAACAGGGTGGGCAGTATTTT. It translates to CASSPSEQGGQYF.

This clone has just a few counts. The chain couples TRBV19 to TRBJ1-5, with 10 bases that match TRBD1. The V segment lost 9 bases and the J segment 4 bases; nucleotides outside the gene matches: 15. The CDR3 has 17 residues. Looked up from germline, CDR1 is LNHDA and CDR2 is SQIVND (reference sequence). Here the CDR3 DNA reads TGTGCCAGCAGCCAACTCGGGACAGGGGCTAGGAATCAGCCCCAGCATTTT. As protein: CASSQLGTGARNQPQHF. Together with reference TRBV19 and TRBJ1-5, the CDR3 gives the full variable domain: DGGITQSPKYLFRKEGQNVTLSCEQNLNHDAMYWYRQDPGQGLRLIYYSQIVNDFQKGDIAEGYSVSREKKESFPLTVTSAQKNPTAFYLCASSQLGTGARNQPQHFGDGTRLSIL.

This clone turned up a few times. The chain combines TRBV9 with TRBJ2-1; 11 bases are a match to TRBD2. Germline loops: CDR1 SGDLS, CDR2 YYNGEE. The V and J ends lost 2 bases and 4 bases, in that order; junction bases with no gene match: 5. The CDR3 length is 16 residues. The CDR3 loop is CASSVQTSGRYNEQFF. The CDR3 DNA reads as TGTGCCAGCAGCGTTCAAACTAGCGGGAGATACAATGAGCAGTTCTTC.

The rearrangement joins TRBV28 to TRBJ1-3; 8 bases align to TRBD1. Looked up from germline, CDR1 is MDHEN and CDR2 is SYDVKM. The junction had 5 bases not matched to a gene; V was cut back by 5 bases and J by 5 bases. There are 14 residues in the CDR3. The CDR3 DNA follows: TGTGCCAGCAGTCGGACAGGGACGAGAAACACCATATATTTT. Translating gives CASSRTGTRNTIYF.

This sequence joins TRBV18 and TRBJ2-7, with TRBD2 as a possible D gene (5 bases). The length of the CDR3 is 11 residues. Germline lookup yields CDR1 KGHSH and CDR2 LQKENI. Trimming left V 6 bases short and J 3 bases short, with 6 bases between. The CDR3 bases are TGTGCCAGCTCTGAGGGCTACGAGCAGTACTTC. Translating gives CASSEGYEQYF.

This chain joins TRBV5-4 and TRBJ2-5; possibly TRBD1 for D (6 bases). Germline V lookup: CDR1 SGHNT, CDR2 YYREEE (reference sequence). Trimming shortened V by 7 bases and J by 2 bases, and 12 bases separated the two germline ends. The CDR3 extends over 13 amino acids. CDR3 sequence: CASGLRGQETQYF. The CDR3 DNA sequence: TGTGCCAGCGGCCTAAGGGGGCAAGAGACCCAGTACTTC.

The chain couples TRBV2 to TRBJ2-5; D perhaps matches TRBD1 (6 bases). The J call may be wrong; the DNA end is better matched by TRBJ2-7. There are 14 residues in the CDR3. Germline V gene data show CDR1 as SNHLY and CDR2 as FYNNEI. The CDR3 reads CASSDTGKVNEQYF. The CDR3 nucleotides read TGTGCCAGCAGTGATACAGGGAAAGTCAACGAGCAGTACTTC.

The chain combines TRBV28 with TRBJ1-1; TRBD1 is a possible D gene (5 bases). Germline CDR1 and CDR2: MDHEN and SYDVKM. The CDR3 covers 14 residues. The V and J ends lost 4 bases and 3 bases respectively, with 12 bases between them. CDR3 bases: TGTGCCAGCAGTTCCCCGGGGGGGTACACTGAAGCTTTCTTT. Protein: CASSSPGGYTEAFF.

The sample holds a few counts of this clone. This chain links TRBV5-1 with TRBJ2-7; the match to TRBD2 covers 10 bases. The CDR3 runs 16 residues. J gave up 1 base and V 0 bases, and 4 bases lay outside the gene matches. Per the germline V gene, CDR1 is SGHRS and CDR2 is YFSETQ. The CDR3 sequence is CASSLAGLAESYEQYF. The DNA for the CDR3 is TGCGCCAGCAGCTTGGCTGGACTAGCGGAGTCCTACGAGCAGTACTTC.

The chain combines TRBV7-2 with TRBJ2-7; D is undetermined. This CDR3 comprises 15 residues. Trimming left V 3 bases short and J 0 bases short, with 12 bases between. Germline V gene sequence: CDR1 SGHTA, CDR2 FQGNSA. The CDR3 sequence: CASSFGAPSSYEQYF. The DNA of the CDR3 is TGTGCCAGCAGCTTTGGAGCGCCGAGCTCCTACGAGCAGTACTTC.

The chain combines TRBV28 with TRBJ2-5, with TRBD1 matching 7 bases. The CDR3 loop spans 17 amino acids. Germline V gives CDR1 MDHEN, CDR2 SYDVKM. Trimming cost V 10 bases and J 5 bases; bases outside gene matches: 22. The CDR3 spells CATAPSLGQEFRETQYF. CDR3 DNA sequence: TGTGCCACCGCCCCCTCCCTCGGACAGGAATTTCGGGAGACCCAGTACTTC.

This clone came up a few times. This chain uses TRBV7-8 with TRBJ2-7; no clear D gene. The CDR3 runs to 15 residues. In germline, CDR1 is SGHVS, CDR2 FQNEAQ. V was pared by 1 base and J by 1 base, with 11 bases between. The CDR3 sequence: CASSLGRRVSYEQYF. CDR3 sequence (DNA): TGTGCCAGCAGCTTAGGCAGACGGGTTTCCTACGAGCAGTACTTC.

The table lists this clone with a count of one. CDR3 nucleotides: TGTGCCTGGAGTAACGGGAGGGGGACAGATACGCAGTATTTT. As protein: CAWSNGRGTDTQYF. The chain employs TRBV30 and TRBJ2-3, with 8 positions matching TRBD2. The ends lost 2 bases at V and 3 bases at J; junction bases unmatched: 4. The CDR3 is made up of 14 amino acids. From germline, CDR1 is GTSNPN and CDR2 SVGIG (reference sequence).

This chain's CDR3 is CASSLVVYQGHNQPQHF. CDR3 coding DNA: TGTGCCAGCAGCTTAGTGGTGTATCAGGGGCATAATCAGCCCCAGCATTTT. V is TRBV7-9 and J is TRBJ1-5; D possibly corresponds to TRBD1 (6 bases). Trimming shortened V by 1 base and J by 4 bases, and 17 bases separated the two germline ends. Germline V lookup: CDR1 SEHNR, CDR2 FQNEAQ (reference sequence). This CDR3 comprises 17 residues.

The CDR3 coding sequence is TGTGCCAGCAGCTTGGTTCCGACAGTGAACACTGAAGCTTTCTTT. As protein: CASSLVPTVNTEAFF. V usage is TRBV5-4 and J usage is TRBJ1-1, with D maybe TRBD1 (5 bases). Germline CDR1 is SGHNT and CDR2 is YYREEE (reference sequence). This CDR3 has 15 residues. Trimming left V 0 bases short and J 0 bases short, with 9 bases between.

In its sample, this clone was seen once. J is TRBJ2-1 and V is TRBV11-2; TRBD2 matches at 13 bases. This CDR3 has 15 residues. V was clipped by 5 bases and J by 6 bases; unmatched bases: 4. The germline gives CDR1 SGHAT, CDR2 FQNNGV. The CDR3 DNA follows: TGTGCCAGCAGCCTGGGACTAGCGGGACCCAATGAGCAGTTCTTC. Its translation: CASSLGLAGPNEQFF.

Only a few counts were recorded for this clone. The chain links TRBV5-1 to TRBJ2-7; 10 bases fit TRBD1. Germline CDR1 reads SGHRS; CDR2 reads YFSETQ. V was clipped by 2 bases and J by 5 bases; unmatched bases: 7. The CDR3 consists of 15 residues. The CDR3 protein is CASSFSGTGAHEQYF. The CDR3 nucleotides read TGCGCCAGCAGCTTTTCCGGGACAGGGGCCCACGAGCAGTACTTC.

This clone has just one count. The chain uses TRBV5-6 and TRBJ1-1; no definite D call. CDR1 is SGHDT, CDR2 YYEEEE, per germline. The length of the CDR3 is 14 residues. Trimming left V 7 bases short and J 1 base short, with 14 bases between. The CDR3 region has the DNA TGTGCCAGCGTCCGCCTGGCCCGGAACACTGAAGCTTTCTTT. The encoded protein is CASVRLARNTEAFF.

The V and J genes are TRBV27 and TRBJ2-3; perhaps TRBD1 as D (5 bases). Looked up from germline, CDR1 is MNHEY and CDR2 is SMNVEV (reference sequence). The V gene lost 6 bases and the J gene lost 5 bases, with 15 bases spanning the gap. CDR3 length: 14 residues. This CDR3 reads CASSRPGQVDTQYF. DNA of the CDR3: TGTGCCAGCAGCCGCCCAGGGCAGGTAGATACGCAGTATTTT.